What follows are 27 T cell receptor beta chains derived from one specimen sequenced in a study of blood T cell repertoires in COVID-19. The repertoire was sequenced with immunoSEQ multiplex PCR; TCRdb's copy has only in-frame clones and lacks some. Of around 200,000 clones listed, around four fifths are singletons. Sequencing was carried out using peripheral blood. These receptors all stem from a woman older than 75 with active or convalescent COVID-19.

The chain has TRBV5-4 and TRBJ2-3, with 7 bases lining up with TRBD2. CDR1 is SGHNT, CDR2 YYREEE, per germline (reference sequence). V gave up 1 base and J gave up 6 bases; unmatched junction bases: 8. CDR3 length equals 15 residues. CDR3: CASSLFLAAEDTQYF. CDR3 coding DNA: TGTGCCAGCAGCTTGTTCCTAGCGGCGGAGGATACGCAGTATTTT.

The chain employs TRBV4-2 and TRBJ2-3; 7 bases map to TRBD2. The CDR3 is 17 residues long. Trimming at V came to 0 bases and at J to 2 bases, leaving 8 bases not matched to a gene. Germline-derived CDR1 and CDR2 are LGHNA and YNFKEQ. CDR3 sequence: CASSQEVASGNTDTQYF. DNA of the CDR3: TGTGCCAGCAGCCAAGAGGTGGCTAGCGGCAACACAGATACGCAGTATTTT.

The chain has TRBV15 and TRBJ1-2; a possible D gene is TRBD1 (5 bases). The CDR3 extends over 15 amino acids. V lost 0 bases to trimming and J lost 2 bases, with 10 bases between them. CDR1 is LNHNV, CDR2 YYDKDF, per germline (reference sequence). The CDR3 here is CATSRDRRDNYGYTF. The CDR3 DNA reads as TGTGCCACCAGCAGAGATAGGCGGGACAACTATGGCTACACCTTC.

The chain employs TRBV5-1 and TRBJ2-3, with D perhaps TRBD2 (6 bases). Germline V gene sequence: CDR1 SGHRS, CDR2 YFSETQ. The CDR3 is 14 amino acids. Trimming removed 0 bases from V and 5 bases from J, with 10 bases in between. CDR3 residues: CASSLGARGDTQYF. In DNA, the CDR3 is TGCGCCAGCAGCTTGGGGGCGCGGGGAGATACGCAGTATTTT.

The rearrangement uses TRBV5-5 and TRBJ1-2; unclear D gene. V was trimmed by 0 bases and J by 3 bases, leaving 6 bases between them. CDR1 is SGHKS and CDR2 is YYEKEE in the germline V gene (reference sequence). The CDR3 contains 13 residues. The CDR3 DNA sequence: TGTGCCAGCAGCTTGGAACCGGACTATGGCTACACCTTC. This gives the protein CASSLEPDYGYTF.

The chain uses TRBV4-2 and TRBJ2-3; 8 positions match TRBD2. The J segment lost 0 bases and the V segment lost 1 base, leaving 3 bases of the junction unmatched. Germline loops: CDR1 LGHNA, CDR2 YNFKEQ. The CDR3 runs 16 residues. The CDR3, as DNA: TGTGCCAGCAGCCAAGTGCAGCGGGGGAGCACAGATACGCAGTATTTT. Translating gives CASSQVQRGSTDTQYF.

The chain uses TRBV4-2 and TRBJ1-4; 9 nucleotides agree with TRBD1. V gave up 4 bases and J gave up 4 bases; unmatched junction bases: 7. CDR3 length: 16 residues. Germline CDR1 is LGHNA and CDR2 is YNFKEQ. The CDR3 DNA follows: TGTGCCAGCAGCCTGAGACGGACAGGGGATAATGAAAAACTGTTTTTT. It specifies CASSLRRTGDNEKLFF.

This clone was counted once. The chain carries TRBV10-3 and TRBJ2-1; tentatively, D is TRBD2 (5 bases). Germline CDR1 and CDR2: ENHRY and SYGVKD. The CDR3 sequence is 15 residues long. Trimming cost V 10 bases and J 1 base, with 17 bases left between them. The CDR3 loop is CATGVTIQSYNEQFF. CDR3 coding DNA: TGTGCCACCGGGGTGACTATTCAGTCCTACAATGAGCAGTTCTTC.

This chain uses TRBV28 with TRBJ2-5, with D perhaps matching TRBD2 (7 bases). The ends were cut back, 2 bases at V and 4 bases at J, with 23 bases in the middle. The CDR3 length is 18 residues. In germline, CDR1 is MDHEN, CDR2 SYDVKM. The CDR3 region has the DNA TGTGCCAGCAGTTTAATAGTCTTGGCGGGGGCGAGGGGAGAGACCCAGTACTTC. This gives the protein CASSLIVLAGARGETQYF. Full variable domain (outside the CDR3, taken from reference TRBV28 and TRBJ2-5): DVKVTQSSRYLVKRTGEKVFLECVQDMDHENMFWYRQDPGLGLRLIYFSYDVKMKEKGDIPEGYSVSREKKERFSLILESASTNQTSMYLCASSLIVLAGARGETQYFGPGTRLLVL.

This clone was counted only a few times. V gene TRBV6-5 combines with J gene TRBJ1-1, with a tentative D call TRBD1 (6 bases). The V gene lost 6 bases and the J gene lost 5 bases, with 16 bases spanning the gap. The germline V gene encodes CDR1 MNHEY and CDR2 SVGAGI. The CDR3 loop spans 14 amino acids. Here the CDR3 reads CASRGAGGGTEAFF. The DNA for the CDR3 is TGTGCCAGCAGGGGGGCTGGGGGGGGAACTGAAGCTTTCTTT.

The rearrangement uses TRBV9 and TRBJ2-5; D may be TRBD2 (7 bases). CDR3 length: 16 residues. In germline, CDR1 is SGDLS, CDR2 YYNGEE. V was pared by 0 bases and J by 5 bases, with 17 bases between. CDR3 coding DNA: TGTGCCAGCAGCGTAGATGCGGGGGCCCCTGGGGAGACCCAGTACTTC. This sequence encodes CASSVDAGAPGETQYF.

This clone showed up just a few times. This chain uses TRBV7-9 with TRBJ1-1, with 8 bases fitting TRBD1. This CDR3 comprises 18 residues. With V trimmed by 5 bases and J by 3 bases, 17 bases remained unmatched. The germline gives CDR1 SEHNR, CDR2 FQNEAQ (reference sequence). The CDR3 reads CASSPLVAGGMGDTEAFF. The CDR3 DNA reads as TGTGCCAGCAGCCCACTGGTGGCAGGGGGCATGGGTGACACTGAAGCTTTCTTT.

The chain carries TRBV5-6 and TRBJ2-1, with 8 bases matching TRBD1. Germline V lookup: CDR1 SGHDT, CDR2 YYEEEE. J lost 4 bases, V lost 4 bases, and 10 bases had no gene match. The CDR3 runs to 16 residues. In DNA form, the CDR3 reads TGTGCCAGCAGCCTCCCTGGACAGGGCCTATACAATGAGCAGTTCTTC. Translation gives CASSLPGQGLYNEQFF. Combining the CDR3 with reference TRBV5-6 and TRBJ2-1 gives the whole variable domain DAGVTQSPTHLIKTRGQQVTLRCSPKSGHDTVSWYQQALGQGPQFIFQYYEEEERQRGNFPDRFSGHQFPNYSSELNVNALLLGDSALYLCASSLPGQGLYNEQFFGPGTRLTVL.

This chain links TRBV5-4 with TRBJ2-3; tentatively, D is TRBD2 (6 bases). CDR1 is SGHNT, CDR2 YYREEE, per germline (reference sequence). The CDR3 spans 14 residues. Trimming took 0 bases from V and 5 from J, leaving 10 bases between them. The CDR3 region is CASSLDGGGDTQYF. CDR3 bases: TGTGCCAGCAGCTTGGACGGGGGTGGAGATACGCAGTATTTT.

The chain employs TRBV5-1 and TRBJ1-3, with 7 nucleotides matching TRBD1. This CDR3 spans 14 amino acids. Germline lookup yields CDR1 SGHRS and CDR2 YFSETQ. With 4 bases clipped from V and 2 bases from J, the junction kept 3 bases outside the gene matches. The CDR3 nucleotides are TGCGCCAGCAGCGGAGGGACAGCTGGAAACACCATATATTTT. It encodes CASSGGTAGNTIYF.

The gene calls are TRBV4-2 and TRBJ2-1; 9 positions agree with TRBD2. The CDR3 extends over 16 amino acids. Germline values: CDR1 LGHNA, CDR2 YNFKEQ. J lost 6 bases, V lost 1 base, and 7 bases had no gene match. CDR3 in DNA: TGTGCCAGCAGCCAAGCAGTTAAGCGGGGGGCCAATGAGCAGTTCTTC. It yields the protein CASSQAVKRGANEQFF.

The chain is built from TRBV5-1 and TRBJ2-5, with TRBD1 identical over 7 bases. Germline CDR1 and CDR2: SGHRS and YFSETQ. The CDR3 runs 15 residues. V lost 4 bases to trimming and J lost 3 bases; unmatched junction nucleotides: 9. The DNA of the CDR3 is TGCGCCAGCAGCGCGTTGCCTGGGACAGAAGAGACCCAGTACTTC. Amino acids: CASSALPGTEETQYF.

The chain is built from TRBV28 and TRBJ2-3, with 11 bases lining up with TRBD1. CDR1 is MDHEN, CDR2 SYDVKM, per germline. V lost 8 bases, J lost 1 base, and 2 bases stayed unmatched. This CDR3 is built from 14 residues. The DNA of the CDR3 is TGTGCCAGCGGACAGGGGGCTGGCACAGATACGCAGTATTTT. It is translated as CASGQGAGTDTQYF.

V and J are TRBV2 and TRBJ2-7; 9 bases are shared with TRBD1. Germline V gene sequence: CDR1 SNHLY, CDR2 FYNNEI. Germline trimming cut 8 bases from V and 7 bases from J; bases unmatched to any gene: 15. The CDR3 contains 15 residues. Written as DNA, the CDR3 is TGTGCCAGCGTAGAGGGGACAGGGCGCATGAGAGAGCAGTACTTC. The encoded protein is CASVEGTGRMREQYF.

This clone was counted only a few times. The chain carries TRBV5-1 and TRBJ2-3; tentative D call: TRBD2 (7 bases). V dropped 4 bases and J dropped 6 bases, with 21 bases sitting between them. CDR1 is SGHRS, CDR2 YFSETQ, per germline. CDR3 size: 16 residues. CDR3 sequence (DNA): TGCGCCAGCAGCCCTATGTGGAGGGGGGGCCTGGATACGCAGTATTTT. Its translation is CASSPMWRGGLDTQYF.

The chain joins TRBV27 to TRBJ1-1; TRBD1 matches at 9 bases. CDR1 and CDR2 from the germline V gene are MNHEY and SMNVEV (reference sequence). With 4 bases clipped from V and 4 bases from J, the junction kept 13 bases outside the gene matches. The CDR3 is 17 amino acids. The CDR3 reads CASSWIGHRGPGTEAFF. DNA of the CDR3: TGTGCCAGCAGTTGGATTGGTCACAGGGGGCCGGGCACTGAAGCTTTCTTT.

This clone was seen a handful of times. The chain is built from TRBV28 and TRBJ2-3; tentative D call: TRBD2 (6 bases). Looked up from germline, CDR1 is MDHEN and CDR2 is SYDVKM. There are 13 residues in the CDR3. Trimming removed 8 bases from V and 5 bases from J, with 14 bases in between. The DNA for the CDR3 is TGTGCCAGCCGACTTGGGGGGAAAGATACGCAGTATTTT. Translated: CASRLGGKDTQYF.

The chain carries TRBV7-2 and TRBJ1-1; D possibly corresponds to TRBD1 (5 bases). Trimming cost V 1 base and J 11 bases, with 17 bases left between them. The germline V gene has CDR1 SGHTA and CDR2 FQGNSA. The CDR3 totals 14 residues. CDR3 amino acids: CASSLGQGGAEAFF. In nucleotides, the CDR3 is TGTGCCAGCAGCTTAGGGCAGGGAGGCGCAGAGGCTTTCTTT.

V usage is TRBV11-2 and J usage is TRBJ2-5, with D tentatively TRBD1 (6 bases). With 5 bases removed from V and 5 bases from J, the gap between germline ends came to 15 bases. Looked up from germline, CDR1 is SGHAT and CDR2 is FQNNGV. The CDR3 covers 14 residues. CDR3 bases: TGTGCCAGCAGCCAGACAGGTAGAGGGGAGACCCAGTACTTC. Translation gives CASSQTGRGETQYF.

The chain uses TRBV6-2 or TRBV6-3 and TRBJ2-4; tentative D call: TRBD1 (5 bases). The CDR3 runs to 16 residues. Deletions cut 5 bases from V and 6 bases from J, with 20 bases between. Per the germline V gene, CDR1 is MNHEY and CDR2 is SVGEGT. CDR3 in amino acids: CASSPGSISQANIQYF. The CDR3 DNA reads TGTGCCAGCAGTCCAGGGTCTATTAGCCAGGCAAACATTCAGTACTTC.

This clone was counted between two and nine times. The V call is TRBV4-1, the J call TRBJ2-7; 7 bases map to TRBD2. The germline CDR1 and CDR2 sequences are MGHRA and YSYEKL. CDR3 length equals 16 residues. Germline trimming cut 4 bases from V and 3 bases from J; bases unmatched to any gene: 12. CDR3: CASSRGGGTARYEQYF. CDR3 DNA sequence: TGCGCCAGCAGCCGTGGGGGGGGAACCGCTCGCTACGAGCAGTACTTC.

DNA for the CDR3: TGTGCCAGCAGCCTCAGGACAGTCGCCTCGTACTTC. Amino acids: CASSLRTVASYF. V is TRBV5-6 and J is TRBJ2-5; D may be TRBD1 (6 bases). Trimming shortened V by 4 bases and J by 13 bases, and 17 bases separated the two germline ends. CDR3 length equals 12 residues. Looked up from germline, CDR1 is SGHDT and CDR2 is YYEEEE.